This T cell receptor (beta chain) appears in the sequencing data of a study of shared clonotypes between healthy human individuals. Study-level information: The study drew on a couple of women and a few men aged 18 to 49 as donors. General study points: Rarefaction analysis demonstrated incomplete sorted-subset sequencing notwithstanding large depth. It was the few donors that limited the genetic and exposure-history diversity represented. Naive subsets, compared against memory subsets, generally had larger estimated richness values.

The CDR3 has 15 amino acids. Trimming cost V 3 bases and J 6 bases, with 15 bases left between them. From germline, CDR1 is KGHSH and CDR2 LQKENI. Sequencing used immunoSEQ multiplex PCR; TCRdb keeps in-frame clones, though not all of them. Among approximately 2.5 million clones listed, roughly nine tenths were seen once. Details on this clone: Its antigen is unidentified.

This chain connects TRBV18 to TRBJ2-1; TRBD2 might be the D (6 bases). The sequencing sample was made of naive CD4+ T cells sorted from blood. Subset: CD45RA+ positively selected. The TCR was taken from a man younger than 35 in good health. For the CDR3, the DNA is TGTGCCAGCTCACCTTGGGTAGCGGAAATCAATGAGCAGTTCTTC. Translation gives CASSPWVAEINEQFF.